These 23 T cell receptor beta chains were sequenced from one sample in a study of cytomegalovirus exposure and HLA in healthy donors. Use of 60 Vbeta and 13 Jbeta primers characterized the PCR. TCRdb keeps only in-frame clones here, not all; method: immunoSEQ multiplex PCR. The repertoire holds more than 150,000 clones, around 80% seen once, with more than 1.3% in the top ten. Input material: PBMCs. All receptors derive from a male donor in good health and CMV-seronegative.

This sequence joins TRBV9 and TRBJ2-1; 11 bases are a match to TRBD2. V shed 7 bases, J shed 6 bases, and the junction held 9 bases outside the gene matches. The germline V gene has CDR1 SGDLS and CDR2 YYNGEE. The CDR3 is 15 residues long. The CDR3 reads CASARGLADRNEQFF. The CDR3 bases are TGTGCCAGCGCGAGGGGACTAGCGGACCGCAATGAGCAGTTCTTC.

V and J are TRBV6-1 and TRBJ1-3; D remains ambiguous. Germline V gene sequence: CDR1 MNHNS, CDR2 SASEGT. The V gene lost 2 bases and the J gene lost 2 bases, with 7 bases spanning the gap. CDR3 size: 14 residues. DNA of the CDR3: TGTGCCAGCAGTGAACTCAGGCCTGGAAACACCATATATTTT. Translation: CASSELRPGNTIYF.

This rearrangement joins TRBV29-1 to TRBJ2-7, with 13 bases that match TRBD2. This CDR3 spans 14 amino acids. J gave up 3 bases and V 6 bases, and 5 bases lay outside the gene matches. CDR1 and CDR2 from the germline V gene are SQVTM and ANQGSEA. Here the CDR3 DNA reads TGCAGCGTGTCGGGACTAGCGGGAAACTACGAGCAGTACTTC. Translated, it gives CSVSGLAGNYEQYF.

V usage is TRBV5-1 and J usage is TRBJ1-6; D unclear. Germline-derived CDR1 and CDR2 are SGHRS and YFSETQ. The CDR3 has 18 amino acids. V shed 0 bases and J shed 0 bases, with 13 bases lying between them. The CDR3 region has the DNA TGCGCCAGCAGCTTGGCCACGGGAGGTAGCTCCTATAATTCACCCCTCCACTTT. This codes for CASSLATGGSSYNSPLHF.

This chain uses TRBV2 with TRBJ1-1; 10 bases align to TRBD1. CDR3 length: 15 residues. Losses at the gene ends were 8 bases for V and 6 bases for J; bases not matched to a gene: 12. Germline CDR1 SNHLY, CDR2 FYNNEI. Here the CDR3 reads CASEALRQGASEAFF. In DNA, the CDR3 is TGTGCCAGCGAAGCCCTTAGACAGGGGGCATCTGAAGCTTTCTTT. Based on the CDR3 plus reference TRBV2 and TRBJ1-1, the full variable domain is EPEVTQTPSHQVTQMGQEVILRCVPISNHLYFYWYRQILGQKVEFLVSFYNNEISEKSEIFDDQFSVERPDGSNFTLKIRSTKLEDSAMYFCASEALRQGASEAFFGQGTRLTVV.

This rearrangement joins TRBV28 to TRBJ1-2; D is unclear. The V end lost 3 bases, the J end lost 3 bases, and 5 bases lay between the germline ends. Germline CDR1 is MDHEN and CDR2 is SYDVKM. The length of the CDR3 is 12 residues. In DNA form, the CDR3 reads TGTGCCAGCAGTTTCGGGTACTATGGCTACACCTTC. Amino acid sequence: CASSFGYYGYTF.

The genes are TRBV7-2 and TRBJ2-7; TRBD2 agrees at 11 bases. CDR1 and CDR2 (germline): SGHTA, FQGNSA. The CDR3 is 16 amino acids. V shed 3 bases and J 5 bases; nucleotides not matched to a gene: 9. The CDR3: CASSLISGRVVNEQYF. CDR3 nucleotides: TGTGCCAGCAGCTTGATTAGCGGGAGGGTGGTAAACGAGCAGTACTTC.

The rearrangement uses TRBV5-4 and TRBJ2-6; 9 positions match TRBD1. Germline lookup yields CDR1 SGHNT and CDR2 YYREEE (reference sequence). CDR3 length: 17 amino acids. The J segment lost 0 bases and the V segment lost 4 bases, leaving 5 bases of the junction unmatched. The CDR3 DNA reads as TGTGCCAGCAGCCGGACAGGGGTTCTCTCTGGGGCCAACGTCCTGACTTTC. Translated: CASSRTGVLSGANVLTF. The full variable domain, completed using reference TRBV5-4 and TRBJ2-6, is ETGVTQSPTHLIKTRGQQVTLRCSSQSGHNTVSWYQQALGQGPQFIFQYYREEENGRGNFPPRFSGLQFPNYSSELNVNALELDDSALYLCASSRTGVLSGANVLTFGAGSRLTVL.

This rearrangement joins TRBV18 to TRBJ2-7; 9 nucleotides align to TRBD1. The V gene's germline CDR1 is KGHSH and CDR2 LQKENI. The CDR3 consists of 15 residues. V gave up 6 bases and J gave up 2 bases; unmatched junction bases: 8. The CDR3 here is CASSTTQGAAYEQYF. CDR3 DNA sequence: TGTGCCAGCTCCACGACACAGGGGGCTGCCTACGAGCAGTACTTC.

CDR3 sequence reads: CASSLDMSSGAQFF. The CDR3 bases are TGTGCCAGCAGCTTAGATATGTCTAGCGGGGCGCAGTTCTTC. This rearrangement joins TRBV7-2 to TRBJ2-1, with 9 bases aligning to TRBD2. Germline V gene data show CDR1 as SGHTA and CDR2 as FQGNSA. The V segment lost 1 base and the J segment 12 bases; nucleotides outside the gene matches: 7. The CDR3 runs to 14 residues.

J is TRBJ2-7 and V is TRBV12-1; the table's D call TRBD1 went unverified against the DNA. TRBV12-1 is designated a pseudogene. CDR3 length equals 15 residues. The CDR3 is CASNLLTVLSYEQYF. CDR3 bases: TGTGCCAGCAACCTCTTGACAGTTCTTAGCTACGAGCAGTACTTC.

The chain couples TRBV5-4 to TRBJ1-1; 9 nucleotides agree with TRBD1. The germline V gene encodes CDR1 SGHNT and CDR2 YYREEE (reference sequence). V lost 5 bases to trimming and J lost 7 bases; unmatched junction nucleotides: 9. This CDR3 comprises 14 residues. As DNA, the CDR3 is TGTGCCAGCAGGCGGACAGGGGATACTGTTGAAGCTTTCTTT. Amino acid sequence: CASRRTGDTVEAFF.

The chain uses TRBV6-5 and TRBJ2-1; D unresolved. V lost 0 bases, J lost 0 bases, and 6 bases lay in between. The CDR3 sequence is 15 residues long. Germline CDR1 is MNHEY and CDR2 is SVGAGI. This CDR3 is CASSYSIASYNEQFF. Here the CDR3 DNA reads TGTGCCAGCAGTTACTCGATAGCCTCCTACAATGAGCAGTTCTTC.

CDR3 DNA sequence: TGTGCCAGCAGAGTGCTAGAGTCTAATGAAAAACTGTTTTTT. It yields the protein CASRVLESNEKLFF. The chain is built from TRBV6-6 and TRBJ1-4, with unresolved D. CDR1 MNHNY and CDR2 SVGAGI come from the germline V gene (reference sequence). CDR3 size: 14 residues. V shed 6 bases and J shed 3 bases, with 11 bases lying between them.

The rearrangement joins TRBV5-6 to TRBJ1-1; D not certain. V shed 0 bases and J shed 5 bases, with 8 bases lying between them. This CDR3 has 13 amino acids. Looked up from germline, CDR1 is SGHDT and CDR2 is YYEEEE. Written as DNA, the CDR3 is TGTGCCAGCAGCTTGGCCTCTGAGACTGAAGCTTTCTTT. It encodes CASSLASETEAFF.

The genes are TRBV7-9 and TRBJ1-4; D is unresolved. Deletions cut 2 bases from V and 0 bases from J, with 7 bases between. Germline V gene data show CDR1 as SEHNR and CDR2 as FQNEAQ (reference sequence). CDR3 length: 15 amino acids. CDR3 region: CASSLSGATNEKLFF. DNA for the CDR3: TGTGCCAGCAGCTTAAGCGGGGCAACTAATGAAAAACTGTTTTTT.

CDR3 sequence (DNA): TGTGCCAGCAGTGAAACGACAACCACTGAAGCTTTCTTT. Translating gives CASSETTTTEAFF. The V gene is TRBV6-1, the J gene TRBJ1-1; D uncertain. Germline CDR1 reads MNHNS; CDR2 reads SASEGT. Trimming stripped 2 bases from V and 4 bases from J, with 8 bases between. The CDR3 runs to 13 residues.

The genes are TRBV4-3 and TRBJ2-3; tentatively, D is TRBD1 (5 bases). The V gene's germline CDR1 is LGHNA and CDR2 YSLEER. Trimming took 0 bases from V and 0 from J, leaving 16 bases between them. CDR3 length equals 18 residues. This CDR3 reads CASSQDLGQGYSTDTQYF. The CDR3 DNA follows: TGCGCCAGCAGCCAAGATCTGGGGCAGGGATATAGCACAGATACGCAGTATTTT.

This clone was recorded a few times. The V call is TRBV4-3, the J call TRBJ1-2; D possibly corresponds to TRBD1 (5 bases). The V gene lost 0 bases and the J gene lost 4 bases, with 12 bases spanning the gap. The V gene's germline CDR1 is LGHNA and CDR2 YSLEER. The CDR3 has 15 amino acids. The CDR3 DNA follows: TGCGCCAGCAGCCAAGATCTGACAGTACTCTATGGCTACACCTTC. It codes for CASSQDLTVLYGYTF.

The genes are TRBV9 and TRBJ2-1, with D possibly TRBD2 on 6 matching bases. The CDR3 runs to 16 residues. CDR1 is SGDLS and CDR2 is YYNGEE in the germline V gene. Trimming took 3 bases from V and 3 from J, leaving 16 bases between them. Written as DNA, the CDR3 is TGTGCCAGCAGCGCACAACTTGGGCGGGGCTACAATGAGCAGTTCTTC. It is translated as CASSAQLGRGYNEQFF.

The chain couples TRBV4-1 to TRBJ1-1, with TRBD1 identical over 11 bases. Germline V CDR1 and CDR2: MGHRA, YSYEKL. J gave up 2 bases and V 4 bases, and 6 bases lay outside the gene matches. CDR3 length equals 16 residues. Here the CDR3 DNA reads TGCGCCAGCAGCCGCGGGACAGGGGGTGGAAACACTGAAGCTTTCTTT. It codes for CASSRGTGGGNTEAFF.

The genes are TRBV6-6 and TRBJ2-7; D possibly corresponds to TRBD1 (6 bases). The CDR3 runs to 14 residues. The V end lost 6 bases, the J end lost 1 base, and 13 bases lay between the germline ends. CDR1 is MNHNY, CDR2 SVGAGI, per germline (reference sequence). The DNA for the CDR3 is TGTGCCAGCAGAGACCGGGACACTTCCTACGAGCAGTACTTC. Translating it yields CASRDRDTSYEQYF.

CDR3: CASSLGANEQYF. For the CDR3, the DNA is TGTGCCAGCAGTTTAGGGGCCAACGAGCAGTACTTC. The gene calls are TRBV28 and TRBJ2-7, with D possibly TRBD1 on 5 matching bases. V was clipped by 2 bases and J by 5 bases, with 7 bases between them. This CDR3 is built from 12 residues. The germline V gene encodes CDR1 MDHEN and CDR2 SYDVKM.